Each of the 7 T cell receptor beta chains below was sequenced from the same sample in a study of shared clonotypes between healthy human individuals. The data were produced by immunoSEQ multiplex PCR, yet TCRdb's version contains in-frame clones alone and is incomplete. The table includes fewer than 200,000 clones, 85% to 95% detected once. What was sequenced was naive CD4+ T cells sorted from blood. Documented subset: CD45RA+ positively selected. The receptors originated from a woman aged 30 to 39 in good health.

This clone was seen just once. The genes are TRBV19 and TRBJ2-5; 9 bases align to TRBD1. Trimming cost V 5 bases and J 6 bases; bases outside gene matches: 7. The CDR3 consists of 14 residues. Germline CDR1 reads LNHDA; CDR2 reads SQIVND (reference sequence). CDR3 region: CASSETGGRKTQYF. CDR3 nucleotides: TGTGCCAGTAGTGAGACAGGGGGGCGGAAGACCCAGTACTTC.

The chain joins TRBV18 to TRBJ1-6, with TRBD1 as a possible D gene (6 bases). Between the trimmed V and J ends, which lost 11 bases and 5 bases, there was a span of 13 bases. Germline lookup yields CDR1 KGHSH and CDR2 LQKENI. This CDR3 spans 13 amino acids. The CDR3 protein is CAGRAGDNSPLHF. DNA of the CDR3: TGTGCCGGCAGGGCAGGGGATAATTCACCCCTCCACTTT.

The CDR3 protein is CASSTPGQGATEETQYF. CDR3 nucleotides: TGCGCCAGCAGCACTCCCGGACAGGGGGCGACCGAAGAGACCCAGTACTTC. This chain uses TRBV5-1 with TRBJ2-5, with 11 nucleotides matching TRBD1. CDR3 size: 17 residues. V shed 4 bases, J shed 3 bases, and the junction held 11 bases outside the gene matches. Germline values: CDR1 SGHRS, CDR2 YFSETQ.

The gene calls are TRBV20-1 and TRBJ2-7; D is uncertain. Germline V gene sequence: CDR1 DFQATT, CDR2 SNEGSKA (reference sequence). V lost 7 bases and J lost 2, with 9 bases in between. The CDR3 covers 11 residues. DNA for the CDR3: TGCAGTGGCAACACTGCCTACGAGCAGTACTTC. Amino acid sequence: CSGNTAYEQYF.

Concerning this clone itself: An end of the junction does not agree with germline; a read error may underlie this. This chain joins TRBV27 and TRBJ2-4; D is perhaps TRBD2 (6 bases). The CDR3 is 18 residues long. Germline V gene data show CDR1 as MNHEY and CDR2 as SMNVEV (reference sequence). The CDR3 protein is CASSLRFERILAKNIRYF. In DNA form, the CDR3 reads TGTGCCAGCAGTTTACGATTCGAGCGGATACTAGCCAAAAACATTCGGTACTTC.

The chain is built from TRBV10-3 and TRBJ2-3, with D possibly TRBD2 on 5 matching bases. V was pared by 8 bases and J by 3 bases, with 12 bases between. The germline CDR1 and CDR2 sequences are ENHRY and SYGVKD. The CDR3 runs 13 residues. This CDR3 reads CAIGGSLTDTQYF. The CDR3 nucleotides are TGTGCCATCGGTGGGAGTTTGACAGATACGCAGTATTTT.

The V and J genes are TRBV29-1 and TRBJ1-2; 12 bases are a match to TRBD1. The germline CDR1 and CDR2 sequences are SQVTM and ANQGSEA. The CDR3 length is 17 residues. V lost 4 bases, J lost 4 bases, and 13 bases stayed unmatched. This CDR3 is CSVGGWVRDRGPYGYTF. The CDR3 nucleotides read TGCAGCGTTGGGGGCTGGGTTAGGGACAGGGGGCCCTATGGCTACACCTTC.